The sequence of this T cell receptor beta chain was determined in a study of graft-versus-host responses after intestinal transplantation. Study summary: Transplant recipients had multivisceral, liver-intestinal, or isolated intestinal grafts. Following induction with anti-thymocyte globulin, all recipients were given tacrolimus and steroids for around three years. The study's findings and limits: The marrow of recipients harbored GvH clones, and ileum or blood showed some of them first. Early after transplant, HvG declines were associated with peak levels of circulating GvH clones.

The table came from immunoSEQ multiplex PCR; TCRdb's copy has only in-frame clones and leaves some out. The sample holds 80,000 to 90,000 clones, more than 90% seen once. The CDR3 is 13 residues long. CDR1 is MNHEY, CDR2 SVGAGI, per germline. V was pared by 2 bases and J by 6 bases, with 11 bases between. A word on this clone: Antigen: not known.

The input for sequencing was unstimulated CD4+ T cells sorted from spleen or lymph node cells, taken before intestinal transplant. This chain links TRBV6-5 with TRBJ2-7, with a possible D match to TRBD2 (5 bases). The receptor was derived from a human donor who received an intestinal transplant. In nucleotides, the CDR3 is TGTGCCAGCAGTTACCTCACTAGTACCGAGCAGTACTTC. Translation gives CASSYLTSTEQYF.